This entry describes one T cell receptor (beta chain). The target antigen is unknown. Production of TCR beta cDNA relied on 5'RACE template switching with UMIs. Reprocessing the 5' RACE reads, TCRdb reports a single entry for every CDR3 protein and omits DNA. This sample's table reports roughly 380,000 distinct CDR3 sequences. The data stem from a study of T cells expressing NK-cell markers. As for the study in general: It was sorted CD3+CD56-NKG2C+, CD3+CD56+NKG2C- and CD3+CD56+NKG2C+ T cells that provided the TCR beta repertoires. The study's findings and limits: NKG2C+ dominant clonotype frequencies in 6 or 7 donors were roughly 1.0-7.5% of CD8+ T cells. These clonotypes additionally ranked first within the CD3+CD56-NKG2C+ fraction of a handful of donors.

This CDR3 comprises 17 residues. This receptor was taken from a man aged 18-69 years in good health. The rearrangement uses TRBV12-3 or TRBV12-4 and TRBJ1-5; TCRdb's D gene call, TRBD1, goes unchecked for lack of DNA. Sequencing was performed on blood T cells: a sorted CD56 or NKG2C T cell subset, CD4+ or CD8+ T cells, or bulk PBMC T cells (not recorded which). CDR3: CASSFPKQGESNQPQHF.